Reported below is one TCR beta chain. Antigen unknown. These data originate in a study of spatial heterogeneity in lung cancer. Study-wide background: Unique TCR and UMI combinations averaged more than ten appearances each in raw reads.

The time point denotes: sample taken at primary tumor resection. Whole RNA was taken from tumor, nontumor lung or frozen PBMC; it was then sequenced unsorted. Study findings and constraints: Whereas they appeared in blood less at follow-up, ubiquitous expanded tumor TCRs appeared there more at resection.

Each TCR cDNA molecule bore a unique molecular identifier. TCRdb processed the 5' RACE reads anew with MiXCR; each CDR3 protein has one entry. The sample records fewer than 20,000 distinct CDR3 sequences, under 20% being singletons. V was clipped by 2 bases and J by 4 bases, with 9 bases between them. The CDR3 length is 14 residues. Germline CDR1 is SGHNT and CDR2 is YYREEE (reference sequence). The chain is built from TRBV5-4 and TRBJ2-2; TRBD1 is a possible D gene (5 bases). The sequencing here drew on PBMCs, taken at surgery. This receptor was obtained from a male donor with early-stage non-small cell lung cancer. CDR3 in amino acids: CASSLQEFTGELFF. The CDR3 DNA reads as TGTGCCAGCAGCTTACAGGAGTTCACCGGGGAGCTGTTTTTT.